Following are 7 T cell receptor beta chains from one sample sequenced in a study of blood T cell repertoires in COVID-19. Sequenced by immunoSEQ multiplex PCR; TCRdb stores in-frame clones only, minus some. The sample has approximately 260,000 clones, roughly 83% seen once. Sample: peripheral blood. The origin of the receptors is a man aged 55 to 70 who had recovered from COVID-19.

This chain uses TRBV25-1 with TRBJ2-3; 9 nucleotides agree with TRBD2. The CDR3 loop spans 17 amino acids. Germline CDR1 reads MGHDK; CDR2 reads SYGVNS. V dropped 1 base and J dropped 1; count of bases not matched to a gene: 6. Here the CDR3 reads CASSESLAGSGTDTQYF. DNA for the CDR3: TGTGCCAGCAGTGAATCGCTAGCGGGAAGCGGCACAGATACGCAGTATTTT. The complete variable domain, with remaining parts taken from reference TRBV25-1 and TRBJ2-3, reads EADIYQTPRYLVIGTGKKITLECSQTMGHDKMYWYQQDPGMELHLIHYSYGVNSTEKGDLSSESTVSRIRTEHFPLTLESARPSHTSQYLCASSESLAGSGTDTQYFGPGTRLTVL.

The rearrangement joins TRBV29-1 to TRBJ2-3; D possibly corresponds to TRBD2 (5 bases). V was cut by 6 bases and J by 2 bases, with 15 bases left in between. CDR3 size: 14 residues. From germline, CDR1 is SQVTM and CDR2 ANQGSEA. In nucleotides, the CDR3 is TGCAGCGTCAGCGTAGCGACCTTCACAGATACGCAGTATTTT. This gives the protein CSVSVATFTDTQYF.

This clone was seen a handful of times. This chain links TRBV19 with TRBJ1-5, with 8 positions matching TRBD1. CDR3 length: 14 amino acids. In germline, CDR1 is LNHDA, CDR2 SQIVND (reference sequence). The J segment lost 10 bases and the V segment lost 4 bases, leaving 9 bases of the junction unmatched. CDR3 sequence reads: CASSTGTGIEPQHF. The CDR3 DNA reads TGTGCCAGTAGTACCGGGACAGGAATCGAACCCCAGCATTTT.

The table lists this clone with a few counts. The genes are TRBV11-3 and TRBJ2-1; the match to TRBD2 covers 8 bases. The V gene's germline CDR1 is SGHNT and CDR2 YENEEA. Trimming removed 0 bases from V and 9 bases from J; junction bases left unmatched: 7. The CDR3 extends over 15 amino acids. The CDR3 DNA reads as TGTGCCAGCAGCTTAGAGGGGCGGGCGGGAGGTGAGCAGTTCTTC. Its protein product is CASSLEGRAGGEQFF.

The chain has TRBV3-1 (or the pseudogene TRBV3-2) and TRBJ1-1; unclear D gene. This CDR3 contains 15 residues. Germline loops: CDR1 LGHDT, CDR2 YNNKEL (reference sequence). Trimming cost V 4 bases and J 8 bases, with 20 bases left between them. The CDR3 region is CASSRDPKGVTEAFF. CDR3 DNA sequence: TGTGCCAGCAGCCGCGACCCGAAAGGAGTCACCGAAGCTTTCTTT.

Regarding this clone: Within the sample, other DNA sequences also encode this same CDR3. The rearrangement joins TRBV27 to TRBJ2-2; 14 nucleotides line up with TRBD2. Looked up from germline, CDR1 is MNHEY and CDR2 is SMNVEV (reference sequence). The ends lost 5 bases at V and 6 bases at J; junction bases unmatched: 11. The CDR3 loop spans 18 amino acids. CDR3 DNA sequence: TGTGCCAGCAGTCCCCGGGGACTAGCGGGAGCCGTGGCCGGGGAGCTGTTTTTT. Translation: CASSPRGLAGAVAGELFF.

This clone was counted only a few times. The rearrangement joins TRBV28 to TRBJ2-2; possible D gene TRBD1, 6 bases. V gave up 6 bases and J gave up 1 base, with 9 bases separating them. Germline V gene sequence: CDR1 MDHEN, CDR2 SYDVKM. CDR3 length equals 14 residues. The CDR3 reads CASRKTGNTGELFF. The CDR3 nucleotides are TGTGCCAGCAGGAAGACAGGGAACACCGGGGAGCTGTTTTTT.